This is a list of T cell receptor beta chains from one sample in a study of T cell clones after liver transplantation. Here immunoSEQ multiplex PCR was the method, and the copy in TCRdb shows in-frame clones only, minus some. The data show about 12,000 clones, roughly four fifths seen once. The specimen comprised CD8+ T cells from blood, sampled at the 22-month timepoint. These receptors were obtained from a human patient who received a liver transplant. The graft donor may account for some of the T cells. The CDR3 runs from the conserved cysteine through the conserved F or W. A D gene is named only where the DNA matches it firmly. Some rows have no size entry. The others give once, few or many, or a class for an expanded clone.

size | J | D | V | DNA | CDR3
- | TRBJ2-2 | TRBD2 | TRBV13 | TGTGCCAGCAGCATATGGACTAGCCGGGAGCTGTTTTTT | CASSIWTSRELFF
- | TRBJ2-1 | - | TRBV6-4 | TGTGCCAGCCCAAAGACCGTATATAATCGGGGCAATGAGCAGTTCTTC | CASPKTVYNRGNEQFF
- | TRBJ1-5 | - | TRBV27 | TGTGCCAGCAGTTCCAAACTGGGAGCAAATCAGCCCCAGCATTTT | CASSSKLGANQPQHF
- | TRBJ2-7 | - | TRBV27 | TGTGCCAGCAGCGCCAACCCGGACGAAAGCTACGAGCAGTACTTC | CASSANPDESYEQYF
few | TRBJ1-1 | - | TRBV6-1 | TGTGCCAGCAGCATCGCGGAGACTGAAGCTTTCTTT | CASSIAETEAFF
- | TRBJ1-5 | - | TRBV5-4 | TGCGCCAGCTCGTGGGATTTGGGGAGCAATCAGCCCCAGCATTTT | CASSWDLGSNQPQHF
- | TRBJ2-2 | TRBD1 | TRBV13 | TGTGCCAGCAGCTTAGTGGACAGGGAGAGCACCGGGGAGCTGTTTTTT | CASSLVDRESTGELFF
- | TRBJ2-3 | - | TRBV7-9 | TGTGCCAGCAGCCCAGTGACAAGGGCAGATACGCAGTATTTT | CASSPVTRADTQYF
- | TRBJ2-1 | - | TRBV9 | TGTGCCAGCAGCGGACCGGGACTGAATGAGCAGTTCTTC | CASSGPGLNEQFF
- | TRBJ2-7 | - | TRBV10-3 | TGTGCCATCAGCCTTGGGGGATACGAGCAGTACTTC | CAISLGGYEQYF
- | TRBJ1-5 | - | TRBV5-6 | TGTGCCAGCACCCGGGGGGGAAGTCGGCCCCAGCATTTT | CASTRGGSRPQHF
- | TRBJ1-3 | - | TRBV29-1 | TGCAGCGTTGAGCGGGATACAGGAAACACCATATATTTT | CSVERDTGNTIYF
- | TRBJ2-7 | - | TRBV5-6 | TGTGCCAGCAGCTTGTTCAACTCCTACGAGCAGTACTTC | CASSLFNSYEQYF
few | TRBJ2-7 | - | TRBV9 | TGTGCCAGCAGCGTAGACCCAGCCAGCCGGGAGCAGTACTTC | CASSVDPASREQYF
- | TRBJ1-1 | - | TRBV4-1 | TGCGCCAGCAGCCAGGAGGTGGCCGCTGAAGCTTTCTTT | CASSQEVAAEAFF
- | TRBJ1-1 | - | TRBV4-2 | TGTGCCAGCAGCCAAGCCGGAGGGGAGACTGAAGCTTTCTTT | CASSQAGGETEAFF
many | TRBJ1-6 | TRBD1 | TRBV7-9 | TGTGCCAGCAGGGCTCGGGCAGGGGGCGGCGATTCACCCCTCCACTTT | CASRARAGGGDSPLHF
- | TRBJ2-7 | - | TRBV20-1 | TGCAGTGCTCTAGGAACCTACGAGCAGTACTTC | CSALGTYEQYF
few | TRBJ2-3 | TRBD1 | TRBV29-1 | TGCAGCGCAGGGGGCCCGGAATCTAGCACAGATACGCAGTATTTT | CSAGGPESSTDTQYF
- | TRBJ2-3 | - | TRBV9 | TGTGCCAGCAGCGTAGATGGGAGCACCACAGATACGCAGTATTTT | CASSVDGSTTDTQYF
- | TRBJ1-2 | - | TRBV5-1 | TGCGCCAGCAGCTTTTGGGAGGGACAAGGCTACACCTTC | CASSFWEGQGYTF
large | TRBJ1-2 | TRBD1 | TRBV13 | TGTGCCAGCAGCTTAGTCGCTAACCCCCCCCCGGACAGGGCAAATGGCTACACCTTC | CASSLVANPPPDRANGYTF
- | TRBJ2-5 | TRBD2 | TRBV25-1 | TGTGCCATCGGTCTGGGGGGGTCGGTCGAGACCCAGTACTTC | CAIGLGGSVETQYF
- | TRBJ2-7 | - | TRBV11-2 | TGTGCCAGCAGCTTAGCCCCAGCGGGCAACATAGGCGAGCAGTACTTC | CASSLAPAGNIGEQYF
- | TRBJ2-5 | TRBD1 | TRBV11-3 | TGTGCCAGCAGCCCGGGGACAGCACAAGAGACCCAGTACTTC | CASSPGTAQETQYF
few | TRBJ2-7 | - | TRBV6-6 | TGTGCCAGCAGCCCCACACAGGGATCCTACGAGCAGTACTTC | CASSPTQGSYEQYF
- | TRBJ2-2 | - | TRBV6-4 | TGTGCCAGCAGTGAGAAGCTGTCCCGGGAGCTGTTTTTT | CASSEKLSRELFF
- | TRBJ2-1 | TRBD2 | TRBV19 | TGTGCCAGTAAGGCTAGCGGGAAGGGCCTCAATGAGCAGTTCTTC | CASKASGKGLNEQFF
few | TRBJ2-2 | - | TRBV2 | TGTGCCATCCTCCCTGGCGGCGAGAACACCGGGGAGCTGTTTTTT | CAILPGGENTGELFF